The entry that follows covers one TCR beta chain sequence. The source of the sample is a study of blood T cell repertoires in COVID-19. Turning to the study itself: Specimens from acute and convalescent COVID-19 originated in the United States, Italy and Spain. T cells, B-cell-depleted T cells, or PBMCs provided the cDNA or gDNA that served as material.

In the original analysis: Estimates of nucleated cell counts were drawn from the amplification of reference gene primers. Profiled with immunoSEQ multiplex PCR; TCRdb holds only in-frame clones, not every one. The V and J calls and clone size are taken from that table; D and trimming were inferred from the DNA. The table records about 210,000 clones, around 83% of them present only once. Trimming at V came to 4 bases and at J to 4 bases, leaving 12 bases not matched to a gene. Germline loops: CDR1 SGHTA, CDR2 FQGNSA. This CDR3 region has 16 residues. The chain uses TRBV7-2 and TRBJ1-2; 7 bases are a match to TRBD1. This receptor was identified in a man between 45 and 60 years old with active or convalescent COVID-19. The sample was peripheral blood. For the CDR3, the DNA is TGTGCCAGCAGCTCACTCAAGGGGACAGCGCCCTATGGCTACACCTTC. As protein: CASSSLKGTAPYGYTF. The whole variable domain, remainder taken from reference TRBV7-2 and TRBJ1-2, is GAGVSQSPSNKVTEKGKDVELRCDPISGHTALYWYRQSLGQGLEFLIYFQGNSAPDKSGLPSDRFSAERTGGSVSTLTIQRTQQEDSAVYLCASSSLKGTAPYGYTFGSGTRLTVV.